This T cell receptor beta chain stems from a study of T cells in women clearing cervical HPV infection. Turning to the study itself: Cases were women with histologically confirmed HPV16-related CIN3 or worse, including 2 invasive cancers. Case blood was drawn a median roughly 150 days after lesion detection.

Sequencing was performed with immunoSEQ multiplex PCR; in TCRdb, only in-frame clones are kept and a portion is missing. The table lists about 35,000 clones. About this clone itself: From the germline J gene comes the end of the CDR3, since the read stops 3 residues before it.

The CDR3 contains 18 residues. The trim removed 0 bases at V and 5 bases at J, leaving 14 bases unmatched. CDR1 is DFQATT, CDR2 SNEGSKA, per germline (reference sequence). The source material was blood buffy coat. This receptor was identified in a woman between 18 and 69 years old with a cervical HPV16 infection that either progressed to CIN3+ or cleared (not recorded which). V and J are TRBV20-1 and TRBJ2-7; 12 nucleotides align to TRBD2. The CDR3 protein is CSARDWGASGGAGDEQYF. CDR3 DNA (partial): TGCAGTGCTAGAGATTGGGGGGCTAGCGGGGGGGCAGGGGACGAG.